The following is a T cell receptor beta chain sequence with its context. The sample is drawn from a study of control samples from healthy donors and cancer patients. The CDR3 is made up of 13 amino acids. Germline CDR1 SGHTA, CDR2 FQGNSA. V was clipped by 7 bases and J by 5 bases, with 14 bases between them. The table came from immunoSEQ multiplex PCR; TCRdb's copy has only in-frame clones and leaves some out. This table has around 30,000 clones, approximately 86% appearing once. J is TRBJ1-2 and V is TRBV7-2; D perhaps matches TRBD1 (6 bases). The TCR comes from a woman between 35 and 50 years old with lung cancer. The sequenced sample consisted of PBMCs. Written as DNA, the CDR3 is TGTGCCAGCACCCCTCAAGGGGGATATGGCTACACCTTC. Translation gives CASTPQGGYGYTF.